The entry below gives a single T cell receptor beta chain sequence along with its context. The antigen is unknown. The TCR beta CDR3 regions underwent amplification using RNA transcripts as the source. TCR CDR3 underwent first-round RT-PCR with the HTBI primer set. TCRdb reprocessed the multiplex PCR reads via MiXCR and lists one record per CDR3 protein. The sample yields around 430,000 distinct CDR3 sequences, more than 12% seen once. This CDR3 contains 17 residues. V dropped 4 bases and J dropped 4; count of bases not matched to a gene: 12. CDR1 and CDR2 (germline): LNHDA, SQIVND (reference sequence). The sample belongs to a study of T cells in Graves' hyperthyroidism and ophthalmopathy. General study points: The majority of expanded thyroid clonotypes above 0.001 also appeared in blood.

The receptor comes from a woman aged 25 to 39 with Graves' hyperthyroidism. This chain links TRBV19 with TRBJ2-3; 9 bases are a match to TRBD2. Sequencing input: blood. CDR3 in DNA: TGTGCCAGTAGTACCTTAGTGTTAGCGGGAGTCGCAGATACGCAGTATTTT. This gives the protein CASSTLVLAGVADTQYF.